Listed below are T cell receptor beta chains from one sample, sequenced in a study of cytomegalovirus exposure and HLA in healthy donors. The data were produced by immunoSEQ multiplex PCR, yet TCRdb's version contains in-frame clones alone and is incomplete. Altogether roughly 70,000 clones are present, about 95% being singletons, with the ten largest covering about 3.5%. Sequenced: PBMCs. Receptors were obtained from a man aged 18 to 35 in good health and CMV-seronegative. The CDR3 runs from the conserved cysteine through the conserved F or W. D genes are given only for firm matches. The size of a clone is reported for some rows only, either as once, few or many, or as a class for expanded clones.

J: TRBJ1-5
V: TRBV27
D: -
size: -
CDR3: CASSLSNRANQPQHF
DNA: TGTGCCAGCAGTTTATCGAACAGGGCTAATCAGCCCCAGCATTTT

J: TRBJ1-1
V: TRBV5-8
D: -
size: -
CDR3: CASSLVYRNTEAFF
DNA: TGTGCCAGCAGCTTGGTGTATCGGAACACTGAAGCTTTCTTT

J: TRBJ1-2
V: TRBV28
D: TRBD1
size: once
CDR3: CASSTLQGVNGYTF
DNA: TGTGCCAGCAGCACCCTCCAGGGGGTCAATGGCTACACCTTC

J: TRBJ2-1
V: TRBV6-1
D: -
size: few
CDR3: CASSGSYSGRADYNEQFF
DNA: TGTGCCAGCAGTGGGTCCTATAGCGGTCGAGCAGACTACAATGAGCAGTTCTTC

J: TRBJ2-5
V: TRBV19
D: TRBD2
size: -
CDR3: CASSSGTRLQETQYF
DNA: TGTGCCAGTAGTTCAGGGACTAGACTCCAAGAGACCCAGTACTTC

J: TRBJ2-7
V: TRBV11-2
D: TRBD1
size: -
CDR3: CASSKTWGTGTSYEQYF
DNA: TGTGCCAGCAGCAAGACCTGGGGGACAGGGACGTCCTACGAGCAGTACTTC

J: TRBJ2-1
V: TRBV27
D: TRBD2
size: -
CDR3: CASSSLAGGPNNEQFF
DNA: TGTGCCAGCAGTTCCCTAGCGGGGGGGCCTAACAATGAGCAGTTCTTC

J: TRBJ1-2
V: TRBV10-1
D: -
size: -
CDR3: CARDSPNYGYTF
DNA: TGCGCCAGGGACAGCCCGAACTATGGCTACACCTTC

J: TRBJ2-1
V: TRBV7-6
D: TRBD1
size: -
CDR3: CASSGIGQATYNEQFF
DNA: TGTGCCAGCAGCGGTATAGGACAGGCGACCTACAATGAGCAGTTCTTC

J: TRBJ2-7
V: TRBV5-1
D: TRBD1
size: -
CDR3: CASRSPGTAVYEQYF
DNA: TGCGCCAGCAGAAGCCCCGGGACAGCAGTCTACGAGCAGTACTTC

J: TRBJ1-1
V: TRBV5-1
D: TRBD1
size: -
CDR3: CASSFRDRNTEAFF
DNA: TGCGCCAGCAGCTTTAGGGACAGGAACACTGAAGCTTTCTTT

J: TRBJ2-3
V: TRBV5-6
D: -
size: -
CDR3: CASSFRGTGGTDTQYF
DNA: TGTGCCAGCAGCTTTCGGGGTACGGGGGGCACAGATACGCAGTATTTT

J: TRBJ2-3
V: TRBV11-3
D: TRBD2
size: -
CDR3: CASSQGGSGGLLTDTQYF
DNA: TGTGCCAGCAGCCAGGGGGGTAGCGGGGGCCTACTCACAGATACGCAGTATTTT

J: TRBJ2-7
V: TRBV10-3
D: TRBD1
size: -
CDR3: CAIRPGQAYEQYF
DNA: TGTGCCATCAGGCCGGGACAGGCGTACGAGCAGTACTTC

J: TRBJ1-1
V: TRBV7-2
D: -
size: -
CDR3: CASSLTVNTEAFF
DNA: TGTGCCAGCAGCTTAACAGTGAACACTGAAGCTTTCTTT

J: TRBJ1-2
V: TRBV7-9
D: -
size: -
CDR3: CASSLVQGNNYGYTF
DNA: TGTGCCAGCAGCTTAGTACAGGGTAATAACTATGGCTACACCTTC